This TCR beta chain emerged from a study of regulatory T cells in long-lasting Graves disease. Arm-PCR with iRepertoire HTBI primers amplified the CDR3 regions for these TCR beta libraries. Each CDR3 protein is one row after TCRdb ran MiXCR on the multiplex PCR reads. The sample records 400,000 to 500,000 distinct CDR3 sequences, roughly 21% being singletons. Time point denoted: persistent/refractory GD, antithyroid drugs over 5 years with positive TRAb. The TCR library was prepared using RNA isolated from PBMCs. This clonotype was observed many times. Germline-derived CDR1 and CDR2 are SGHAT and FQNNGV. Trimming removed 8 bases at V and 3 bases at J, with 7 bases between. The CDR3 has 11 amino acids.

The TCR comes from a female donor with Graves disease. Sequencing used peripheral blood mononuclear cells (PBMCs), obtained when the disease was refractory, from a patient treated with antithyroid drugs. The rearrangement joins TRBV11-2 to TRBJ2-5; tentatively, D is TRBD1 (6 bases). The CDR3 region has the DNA TGTGCCAGCCGGGACAAAGAGACCCAGTACTTC. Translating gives CASRDKETQYF.